The 26 T cell receptor beta chains below come from one sample, sequenced in a study of PD-1 blockade in classical Hodgkin lymphoma. Time point specified: cycle 4 day 1 (C4D1), after six to seven weeks of nivolumab. Each patient relapsed following autologous stem cell transplantation, and prior brentuximab vedotin exposure differed. Method: immunoSEQ multiplex PCR; TCRdb's copy keeps in-frame clones and lacks some. Here the sample spans about 64,000 clones, more than 80% being singletons. Sample: peripheral blood mononuclear cells (PBMCs), taken before the fourth cycle of nivolumab. The receptors come from a human donor with classical Hodgkin lymphoma.

The rearrangement links TRBV7-3 to TRBJ2-5, with D unresolved. Trimming removed 1 base from V and 5 bases from J, with 5 bases in between. This CDR3 is built from 12 residues. Germline CDR1 is SGHTA and CDR2 is FQGTGA. The CDR3 nucleotides read TGTGCCAGCAGCTTAATGGGGGAGACCCAGTACTTC. It codes for CASSLMGETQYF.

The chain has TRBV19 and TRBJ1-2; a possible D gene is TRBD1 (5 bases). Trimming removed 7 bases from V and 1 base from J, with 16 bases in between. CDR1 is LNHDA and CDR2 is SQIVND in the germline V gene (reference sequence). This CDR3 contains 15 residues. In nucleotides, the CDR3 is TGTGCCAGTACCGATCCGAGGGACTTTAACTATGGCTACACCTTC. The encoded protein is CASTDPRDFNYGYTF.

The genes are TRBV27 and TRBJ1-2; tentative D call: TRBD1 (5 bases). The germline V gene has CDR1 MNHEY and CDR2 SMNVEV (reference sequence). Trimming stripped 8 bases from V and 14 bases from J, with 21 bases between. The length of the CDR3 is 12 residues. The CDR3 nucleotides read TGTGCCAGCGGTAATACAGGCGCTGCTTCGACCTTC. Protein product: CASGNTGAASTF.

This chain connects TRBV5-1 to TRBJ1-6, with a possible D match to TRBD1 (5 bases). Trimming took off 2 bases at V and 6 bases at J, with 12 bases between the two ends. The CDR3 has 15 amino acids. Germline V CDR1 and CDR2: SGHRS, YFSETQ. The CDR3 DNA reads TGCGCCAGCAGCTTCGGGCTGGGGCTTAATTCACCCCTCCACTTT. It translates to CASSFGLGLNSPLHF.

The rearrangement uses TRBV7-2 and TRBJ1-6, with D unclear. Per the germline V gene, CDR1 is SGHTA and CDR2 is FQGNSA. V shed 1 base and J shed 7 bases, with 5 bases lying between them. The CDR3 is 13 amino acids. In nucleotides, the CDR3 is TGTGCCAGCAGCTTAGATCGGAATTCACCCCTCCACTTT. Its protein is CASSLDRNSPLHF.

This chain links TRBV10-2 with TRBJ2-2; D might be TRBD1 (6 bases). The CDR3 has 14 amino acids. V lost 6 bases and J 1 base, leaving 9 bases between the germline ends. Germline values: CDR1 WSHSY, CDR2 SAAADI. The CDR3 spells CASRDRLNTGELFF. CDR3 DNA: TGCGCCAGCAGGGACAGACTGAACACCGGGGAGCTGTTTTTT.

This chain links TRBV30 with TRBJ1-3; 8 bases agree with TRBD1. Looked up from germline, CDR1 is GTSNPN and CDR2 is SVGIG (reference sequence). CDR3 length: 16 residues. V was clipped by 2 bases and J by 3 bases; unmatched bases: 9. CDR3 residues: CAWSRSPGGFGNTIYF. CDR3 coding DNA: TGTGCCTGGAGTCGGAGTCCAGGGGGCTTTGGAAACACCATATATTTT.

The V and J genes are TRBV9 and TRBJ2-3; TRBD1 matches at 7 bases. This CDR3 contains 14 residues. V was pared by 3 bases and J by 3 bases, with 4 bases of the junction left unmatched. Germline V gene sequence: CDR1 SGDLS, CDR2 YYNGEE. The CDR3 protein is CASSEAGGTDTQYF. For the CDR3, the DNA is TGTGCCAGCAGCGAGGCAGGGGGTACAGATACGCAGTATTTT.

V is TRBV4-1 and J is TRBJ1-3; unclear D gene. The germline gives CDR1 MGHRA, CDR2 YSYEKL. The CDR3 length is 14 residues. V shed 3 bases and J shed 0 bases, with 6 bases lying between them. Here the CDR3 DNA reads TGCGCCAGCAGCCACGGGTTCTCTGGAAACACCATATATTTT. Its protein is CASSHGFSGNTIYF.

J is TRBJ2-7 and V is TRBV19; TRBD2 agrees at 8 bases. This CDR3 region has 14 residues. The V gene end was trimmed by 5 bases and the J gene end by 0 bases; junction bases not matched to a gene: 3. The V gene's germline CDR1 is LNHDA and CDR2 SQIVND (reference sequence). DNA of the CDR3: TGTGCCAGTAGTGGGGGGACTAGCTCCTACGAGCAGTACTTC. Its translation is CASSGGTSSYEQYF.

The rearrangement links TRBV5-8 to TRBJ2-1; weak D call: TRBD1 (6 bases). CDR1 is SGHTS and CDR2 is YDEGEE in the germline V gene. Trimming pared 3 bases from V and 6 bases from J, leaving 19 bases between. The CDR3 extends over 16 amino acids. CDR3 amino acids: CASSSGLGTRGNEQFF. DNA for the CDR3: TGTGCCAGCAGCTCCGGTCTGGGGACAAGGGGCAATGAGCAGTTCTTC.

The rearrangement links TRBV5-6 to TRBJ1-1; no definite D call. CDR1 SGHDT and CDR2 YYEEEE come from the germline V gene. Trimming shortened V by 0 bases and J by 0 bases, and 12 bases separated the two germline ends. This CDR3 is built from 16 residues. As DNA, the CDR3 is TGTGCCAGCAGCTTGGAGCTAAGTCCGATGAACACTGAAGCTTTCTTT. Protein: CASSLELSPMNTEAFF.

This sequence joins TRBV16 and TRBJ1-3, with no clear D. The CDR3 extends over 12 amino acids. The germline V gene encodes CDR1 KGHSY and CDR2 FQNENV. V gave up 2 bases and J gave up 7 bases, with 6 bases separating them. The CDR3 reads CASSQGSNTIYF. The DNA for the CDR3 is TGTGCCAGCAGCCAAGGGAGCAACACCATATATTTT.

This chain links TRBV28 with TRBJ1-5; the match to TRBD1 covers 7 bases. This CDR3 is 16 amino acids long. CDR1 is MDHEN, CDR2 SYDVKM, per germline. Trimming at V came to 6 bases and at J to 2 bases, leaving 10 bases not matched to a gene. DNA for the CDR3: TGTGCCAGCAGCTACCCAACAGGGGAACGCAATCAGCCCCAGCATTTT. This sequence encodes CASSYPTGERNQPQHF.

The chain employs TRBV13 and TRBJ2-7; D not certain. The V end was cut by 3 bases, the J end by 1 base, with 7 bases between. The CDR3 has 13 residues. Germline-derived CDR1 and CDR2 are PRHDT and FYEKMQ (reference sequence). CDR3 in DNA: TGTGCCAGCAGCTTTACAAGTTCCTACGAGCAGTACTTC. This gives the protein CASSFTSSYEQYF.

V is TRBV29-1 and J is TRBJ1-1; D unresolved. The CDR3 spans 14 residues. Trimming shortened V by 4 bases and J by 4 bases, and 16 bases separated the two germline ends. Per the germline V gene, CDR1 is SQVTM and CDR2 is ANQGSEA. CDR3 DNA sequence: TGCAGCGTTGGAAACGAGAAGGGCCCCACTGAAGCTTTCTTT. Its translation: CSVGNEKGPTEAFF.

The chain is built from TRBV11-2 and TRBJ1-2, with D possibly TRBD1 on 6 matching bases. The CDR3 contains 13 residues. The germline V and J ends were trimmed by 6 bases and 3 bases, with 11 bases remaining between them. Germline CDR1 reads SGHAT; CDR2 reads FQNNGV. The CDR3 loop is CASSPQGDYGYTF. The CDR3 nucleotides are TGTGCCAGCAGTCCACAGGGCGACTATGGCTACACCTTC.

This clone was observed at least ten times. The chain joins TRBV13 to TRBJ1-2; TRBD1 is a possible D gene (5 bases). The V end lost 5 bases, the J end lost 6 bases, and 10 bases lay between the germline ends. Germline lookup yields CDR1 PRHDT and CDR2 FYEKMQ (reference sequence). The CDR3 is 12 residues long. CDR3 DNA sequence: TGTGCCAGCAGCGACAGAATCGATGGCTACACCTTC. It encodes CASSDRIDGYTF.

The rearrangement uses TRBV2 and TRBJ1-5; no reliable D call. CDR3 length: 12 residues. Germline CDR1 and CDR2: SNHLY and FYNNEI. V dropped 4 bases and J dropped 6 bases, with 7 bases sitting between them. The CDR3 sequence: CASSGMGQPQHF. CDR3 bases: TGTGCCAGCAGTGGGATGGGTCAGCCCCAGCATTTT.

This chain links TRBV4-2 with TRBJ2-5; D gene unclear. This CDR3 is 15 amino acids long. In germline, CDR1 is LGHNA, CDR2 YNFKEQ. Trimming removed 1 base at V and 1 base at J, with 10 bases between. As DNA, the CDR3 is TGTGCCAGCAGCCAAGGTGACGGATTCCAAGAGACCCAGTACTTC. Translation: CASSQGDGFQETQYF.

This chain joins TRBV5-8 and TRBJ2-5; 10 nucleotides match TRBD1. CDR1 and CDR2 (germline): SGHTS, YDEGEE. V lost 4 bases to trimming and J lost 4 bases; unmatched junction nucleotides: 7. This CDR3 has 15 amino acids. The CDR3 sequence: CASSAGTGEAETQYF. Here the CDR3 DNA reads TGTGCCAGCAGCGCCGGGACAGGGGAGGCAGAGACCCAGTACTTC.

The chain recombines TRBV15 with TRBJ2-5, with 9 bases aligning to TRBD1. CDR1 and CDR2 (germline): LNHNV, YYDKDF (reference sequence). This CDR3 region has 16 residues. The junction had 9 bases not matched to a gene; V was cut back by 0 bases and J by 7 bases. The CDR3 bases are TGTGCCACCAGCAGAGATCAGGGACAGGGTGTGGGGACCCAGTACTTC. It yields the protein CATSRDQGQGVGTQYF.

The CDR3 region has the DNA TGTGCCACCAGCAGAGCCTTCCTGGGCTACGAGCAGTACTTC. It yields the protein CATSRAFLGYEQYF. V is TRBV15 and J is TRBJ2-7; D unresolved. The CDR3 is made up of 14 amino acids. V lost 1 base and J 3 bases, leaving 10 bases between the germline ends. In germline, CDR1 is LNHNV, CDR2 YYDKDF (reference sequence).

The sample holds one count of this clone. The chain uses TRBV27 and TRBJ1-3; 9 bases are shared with TRBD1. Germline V CDR1 and CDR2: MNHEY, SMNVEV (reference sequence). The CDR3 covers 14 residues. The V gene end was trimmed by 10 bases and the J gene end by 1 base; junction bases not matched to a gene: 5. The CDR3 sequence is CATRQGVSGNTIYF. The CDR3 DNA reads TGTGCCACCCGACAGGGGGTGTCTGGAAACACCATATATTTT.

The chain has TRBV19 and TRBJ2-3, with D possibly being TRBD2 (5 bases). Trimming left V 2 bases short and J 6 bases short, with 18 bases between. Per the germline V gene, CDR1 is LNHDA and CDR2 is SQIVND (reference sequence). The CDR3 totals 16 residues. The CDR3, as DNA: TGTGCCAGTAGTATAATGGCAGGCCGCAGAGGGGATACGCAGTATTTT. Protein sequence: CASSIMAGRRGDTQYF.

In this sample, this clone turned up once. The V and J genes are TRBV5-1 and TRBJ2-5; 9 bases line up with TRBD2. There are 16 residues in the CDR3. The germline CDR1 and CDR2 sequences are SGHRS and YFSETQ. The V and J ends lost 1 base and 1 base, in that order; junction bases with no gene match: 5. The CDR3 DNA sequence: TGCGCCAGCAGCTTGAGGATAGCGGGGGTCCAAGAGACCCAGTACTTC. Translated: CASSLRIAGVQETQYF.